This T cell receptor (beta chain) was sequenced for a study of T cell responses to AZD1222 COVID-19 vaccine. General study findings and limits: Among vaccine-associated CD4 TCRs, coverage spanned spike, with dominance at 160-218 and 743-854. Donors were largely white British and mainly female; clonal diversity was possibly underestimated.

The method was immunoSEQ multiplex PCR; TCRdb's version includes in-frame clones alone and lacks a portion of them. The sample carries roughly 84,000 clones, 80% to 90% recorded once. About this clone: What it binds is not known.

Deletions cut 2 bases from V and 7 bases from J, with 14 bases between. Germline-derived CDR1 and CDR2 are MNHEY and SVGEGT. CDR3 size: 14 residues. The source was peripheral blood, collected 28 days after the second AZD1222 dose. The rearrangement uses TRBV6-2 or TRBV6-3 and TRBJ1-2; weak D call: TRBD1 (5 bases). The receptor comes from an adult who received the AZD1222 COVID-19 vaccine. The CDR3 protein is CASSYERGQGGYTF. CDR3 bases: TGTGCCAGCAGTTACGAGAGAGGCCAGGGTGGCTACACCTTC.